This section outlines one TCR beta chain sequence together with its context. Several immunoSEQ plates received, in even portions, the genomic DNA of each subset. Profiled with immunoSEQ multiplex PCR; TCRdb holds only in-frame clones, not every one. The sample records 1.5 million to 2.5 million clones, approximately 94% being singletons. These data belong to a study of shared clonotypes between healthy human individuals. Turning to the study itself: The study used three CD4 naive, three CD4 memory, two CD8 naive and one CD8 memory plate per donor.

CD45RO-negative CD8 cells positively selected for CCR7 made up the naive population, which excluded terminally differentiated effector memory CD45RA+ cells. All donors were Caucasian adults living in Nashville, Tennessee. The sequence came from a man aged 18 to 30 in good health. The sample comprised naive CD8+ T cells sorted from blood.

The CDR3 sequence is CASTGPGADEKLFF. In DNA form, the CDR3 reads TGTGCCAGCACCGGGCCGGGAGCTGATGAAAAACTGTTTTTT. This chain connects TRBV7-9 to TRBJ1-4; D unclear. Per germline, CDR1 SEHNR and CDR2 FQNEAQ (reference sequence). Trimming pared 7 bases from V and 6 bases from J, leaving 15 bases between. This CDR3 comprises 14 residues.